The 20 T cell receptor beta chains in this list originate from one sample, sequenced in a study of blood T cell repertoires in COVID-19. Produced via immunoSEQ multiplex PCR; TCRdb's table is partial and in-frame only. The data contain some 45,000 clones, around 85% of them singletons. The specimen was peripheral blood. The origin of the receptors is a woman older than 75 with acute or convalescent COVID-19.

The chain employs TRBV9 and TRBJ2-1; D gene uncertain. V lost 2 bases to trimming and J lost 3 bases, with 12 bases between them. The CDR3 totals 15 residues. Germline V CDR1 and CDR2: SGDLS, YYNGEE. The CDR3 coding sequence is TGTGCCAGCAGCGTGACGGGTGTCTACTACAATGAGCAGTTCTTC. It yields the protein CASSVTGVYYNEQFF.

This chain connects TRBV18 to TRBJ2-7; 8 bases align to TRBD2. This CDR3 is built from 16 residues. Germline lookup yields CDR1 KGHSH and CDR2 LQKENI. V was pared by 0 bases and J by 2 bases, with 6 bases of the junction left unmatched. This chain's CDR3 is CASSPPYSGGPYEQYF. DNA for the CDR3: TGTGCCAGCTCACCACCGTACAGCGGGGGCCCCTACGAGCAGTACTTC.

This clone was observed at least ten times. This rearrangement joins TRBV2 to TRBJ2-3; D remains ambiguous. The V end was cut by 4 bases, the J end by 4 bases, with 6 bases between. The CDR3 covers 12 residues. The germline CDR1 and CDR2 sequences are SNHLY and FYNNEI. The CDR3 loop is CASSAEADTQYF. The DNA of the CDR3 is TGTGCCAGCAGTGCAGAAGCAGATACGCAGTATTTT.

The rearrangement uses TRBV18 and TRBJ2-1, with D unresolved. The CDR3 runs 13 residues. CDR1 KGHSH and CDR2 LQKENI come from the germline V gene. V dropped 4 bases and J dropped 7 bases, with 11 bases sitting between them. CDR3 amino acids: CASSLATKNEQFF. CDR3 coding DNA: TGTGCCAGCTCACTGGCCACAAAGAATGAGCAGTTCTTC.

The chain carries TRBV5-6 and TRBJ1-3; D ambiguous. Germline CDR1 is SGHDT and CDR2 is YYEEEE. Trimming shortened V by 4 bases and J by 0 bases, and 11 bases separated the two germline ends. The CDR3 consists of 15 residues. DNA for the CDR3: TGTGCCAGCAGCCCCAGACTACTCTCTGGAAACACCATATATTTT. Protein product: CASSPRLLSGNTIYF.

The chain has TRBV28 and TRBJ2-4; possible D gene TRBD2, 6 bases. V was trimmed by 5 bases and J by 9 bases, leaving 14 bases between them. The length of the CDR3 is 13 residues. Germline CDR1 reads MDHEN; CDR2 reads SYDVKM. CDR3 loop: CASSTGRQSIQYF. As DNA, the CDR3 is TGTGCCAGCAGTACCGGGAGACAGAGCATTCAGTACTTC.

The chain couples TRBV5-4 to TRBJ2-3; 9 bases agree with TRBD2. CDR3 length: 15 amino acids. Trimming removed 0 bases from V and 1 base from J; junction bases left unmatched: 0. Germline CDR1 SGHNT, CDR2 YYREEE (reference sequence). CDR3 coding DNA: TGTGCCAGCAGCTTGGGCGGGAGGGGCACAGATACGCAGTATTTT. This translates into CASSLGGRGTDTQYF. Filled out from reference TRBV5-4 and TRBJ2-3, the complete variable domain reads ETGVTQSPTHLIKTRGQQVTLRCSSQSGHNTVSWYQQALGQGPQFIFQYYREEENGRGNFPPRFSGLQFPNYSSELNVNALELDDSALYLCASSLGGRGTDTQYFGPGTRLTVL.

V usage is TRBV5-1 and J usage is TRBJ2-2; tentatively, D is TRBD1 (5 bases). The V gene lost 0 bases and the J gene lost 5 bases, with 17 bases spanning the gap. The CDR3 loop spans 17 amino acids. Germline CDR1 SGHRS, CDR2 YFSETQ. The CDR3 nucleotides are TGCGCCAGCAGCTTGGGGGGCAGCGCAGGGCTAACCGGGGAGCTGTTTTTT. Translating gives CASSLGGSAGLTGELFF.

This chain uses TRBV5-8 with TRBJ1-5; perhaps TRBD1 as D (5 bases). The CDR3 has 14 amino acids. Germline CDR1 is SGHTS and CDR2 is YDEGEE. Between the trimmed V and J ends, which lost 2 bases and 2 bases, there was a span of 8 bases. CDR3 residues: CASSLEQGNQPQHF. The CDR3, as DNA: TGTGCCAGCAGCTTAGAACAGGGCAATCAGCCCCAGCATTTT.

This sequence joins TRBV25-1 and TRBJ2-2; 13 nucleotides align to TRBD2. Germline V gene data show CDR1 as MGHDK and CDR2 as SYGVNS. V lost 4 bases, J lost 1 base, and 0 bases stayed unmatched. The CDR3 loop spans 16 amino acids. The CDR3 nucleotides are TGTGCCAGCAGTGGGACTAGCGGGAGGAACACCGGGGAGCTGTTTTTT. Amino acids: CASSGTSGRNTGELFF.

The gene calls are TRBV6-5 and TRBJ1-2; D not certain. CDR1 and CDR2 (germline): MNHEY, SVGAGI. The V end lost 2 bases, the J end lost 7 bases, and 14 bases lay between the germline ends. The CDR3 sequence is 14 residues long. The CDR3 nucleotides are TGTGCCAGCAGTTACCGGGAGGGCGCGGGTGGCTACACCTTC. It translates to CASSYREGAGGYTF.

In DNA, the CDR3 is TGTGCCAGCAGCCAAGAAAAAATAACAGGGGCCTATGGCTACACCTTC. It is translated as CASSQEKITGAYGYTF. The chain employs TRBV9 and TRBJ1-2; 7 bases match TRBD1. Germline-derived CDR1 and CDR2 are SGDLS and YYNGEE. Trimming at V came to 4 bases and at J to 4 bases, leaving 13 bases not matched to a gene. The CDR3 runs 16 residues.

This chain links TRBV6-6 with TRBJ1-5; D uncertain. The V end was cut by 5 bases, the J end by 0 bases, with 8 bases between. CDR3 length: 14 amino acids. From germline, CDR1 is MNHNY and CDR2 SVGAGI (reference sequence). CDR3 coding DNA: TGTGCCAGCAGTCCCGGAGGTAGCAATCAGCCCCAGCATTTT. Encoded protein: CASSPGGSNQPQHF.

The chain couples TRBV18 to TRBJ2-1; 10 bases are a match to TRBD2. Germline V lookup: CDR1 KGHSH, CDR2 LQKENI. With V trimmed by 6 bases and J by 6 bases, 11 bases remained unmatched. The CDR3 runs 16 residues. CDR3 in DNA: TGTGCCAGCTCTCACGCCCTAGCGGGAGAGGGCAATGAGCAGTTCTTC. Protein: CASSHALAGEGNEQFF.

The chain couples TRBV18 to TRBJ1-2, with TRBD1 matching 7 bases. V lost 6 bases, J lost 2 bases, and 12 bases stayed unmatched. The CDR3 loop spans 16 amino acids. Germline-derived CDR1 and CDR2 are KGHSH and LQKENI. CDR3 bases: TGTGCCAGCTCCGAACGAGGGACAGTCTCCAACTATGGCTACACCTTC. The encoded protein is CASSERGTVSNYGYTF.

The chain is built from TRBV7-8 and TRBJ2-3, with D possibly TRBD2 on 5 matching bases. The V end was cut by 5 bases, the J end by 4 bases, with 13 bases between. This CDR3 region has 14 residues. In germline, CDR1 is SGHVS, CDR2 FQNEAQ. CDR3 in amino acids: CASSVTGNSDTQYF. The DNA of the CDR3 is TGTGCCAGCAGCGTGACGGGAAACTCAGATACGCAGTATTTT.

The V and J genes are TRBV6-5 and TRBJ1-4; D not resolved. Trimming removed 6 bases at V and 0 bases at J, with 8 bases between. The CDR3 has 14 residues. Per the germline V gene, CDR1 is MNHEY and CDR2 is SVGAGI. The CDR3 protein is CASRRGATNEKLFF. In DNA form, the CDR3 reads TGTGCCAGCAGGCGCGGGGCAACTAATGAAAAACTGTTTTTT.

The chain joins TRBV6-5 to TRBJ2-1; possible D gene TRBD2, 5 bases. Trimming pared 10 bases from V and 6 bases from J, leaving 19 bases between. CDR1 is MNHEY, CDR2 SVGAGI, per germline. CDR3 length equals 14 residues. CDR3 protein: CANKELDWTNEQFF. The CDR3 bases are TGTGCCAATAAGGAACTAGATTGGACCAATGAGCAGTTCTTC.

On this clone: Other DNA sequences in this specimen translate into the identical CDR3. The CDR3 loop is CASSLGSGANVLTF. The CDR3 DNA reads as TGCGCCAGCAGCCTCGGCTCTGGGGCCAACGTCCTGACTTTC. This rearrangement joins TRBV5-1 to TRBJ2-6; D not resolved. Germline-derived CDR1 and CDR2 are SGHRS and YFSETQ. This CDR3 is built from 14 residues. Between the trimmed V and J ends, which lost 4 bases and 0 bases, there was a span of 5 bases. The whole variable domain, filled in from reference TRBV5-1 and TRBJ2-6, reads KAGVTQTPRYLIKTRGQQVTLSCSPISGHRSVSWYQQTPGQGLQFLFEYFSETQRNKGNFPGRFSGRQFSNSRSEMNVSTLELGDSALYLCASSLGSGANVLTFGAGSRLTVL.

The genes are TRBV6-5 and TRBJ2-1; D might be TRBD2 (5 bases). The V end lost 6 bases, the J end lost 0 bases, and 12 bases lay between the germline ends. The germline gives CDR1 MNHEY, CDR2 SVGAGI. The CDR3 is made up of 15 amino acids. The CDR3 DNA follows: TGTGCCAGCAGCCGCGGGTCCAGCTCCTACAATGAGCAGTTCTTC. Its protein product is CASSRGSSSYNEQFF.